This entry concerns a single T cell receptor (beta chain). Antigen: not known. This sample is part of a study of CD8+ T cells in alopecia areata. The wider study: Treatment comprised oral tofacitinib, 5 to 10 mg twice daily, in treated patients. General observations from the study: Baseline CD8+ expansion's link to response remains uncertain, as there was one nonresponder. Lesional scalp, notably in alopecia totalis/universalis, had clonality above that of normal scalp.

The sequencing template was cDNA reverse transcribed from extracted RNA. Using immunoSEQ multiplex PCR, the repertoire was profiled, and TCRdb retains in-frame clones only, with some absent. The repertoire holds approximately 180,000 clones, with less than 70% as singletons. CDR1 SNHLY and CDR2 FYNNEI come from the germline V gene. The CDR3 runs 11 residues. This sample's treatment: oral pan-JAK inhibitor, 5-10 mg twice daily. V is TRBV2 and J is TRBJ2-5, with D perhaps TRBD1 (5 bases). The J call is doubtful: the DNA matches TRBJ2-7 better. This TCR came from a human donor with alopecia areata. Sequences were derived from CD4+ T cells sorted from blood, sampled around week 47, from a patient treated with tofacitinib. The CDR3 DNA is TGTGCCAGCAGCAGGGTTCACGAGCAGTACTTC. As protein: CASSRVHEQYF.